One sample yielded the 24 T cell receptor beta chains listed below, sequenced in a study of T-cell memory formation after mild COVID-19. Via MiXCR, TCRdb re-called the 5' RACE reads, giving one row per CDR3 protein. The sample yields 30,000 to 40,000 distinct CDR3 sequences, approximately 10% seen once. Sample: PBMCs or a T cell subset sorted from them (not recorded which). These receptors all come from a man between 18 and 35 years old who had mild COVID-19 (a few samples of this study predate the infection). Cell type and time point are not known.

In its sample, this clonotype was seen many times. The CDR3 spells CASSPGGGSSYNEQFF. In DNA form, the CDR3 reads TGTGCCAGCAGCCCCGGGGGAGGGAGCTCCTACAATGAGCAGTTCTTC. The rearrangement uses TRBV7-9 and TRBJ2-1; 7 positions match TRBD2. Germline V gene data show CDR1 as SEHNR and CDR2 as FQNEAQ (reference sequence). J gave up 0 bases and V 5 bases, and 7 bases lay outside the gene matches. CDR3 length: 16 residues.

This clonotype was observed at least ten times. The chain links TRBV7-2 to TRBJ1-2, with 8 nucleotides matching TRBD1. V lost 5 bases and J lost 2; bases outside the gene matches: 4. The germline V gene encodes CDR1 SGHTA and CDR2 FQGNSA. The CDR3 totals 14 residues. CDR3 amino acids: CASSETGVNYGYTF. The CDR3 DNA reads TGTGCCAGCAGCGAGACAGGGGTAAACTATGGCTACACCTTC. The full variable domain, its missing parts supplied by reference TRBV7-2 and TRBJ1-2, is GAGVSQSPSNKVTEKGKDVELRCDPISGHTALYWYRQSLGQGLEFLIYFQGNSAPDKSGLPSDRFSAERTGGSVSTLTIQRTQQEDSAVYLCASSETGVNYGYTFGSGTRLTVV.

This clonotype came up many times. The chain couples TRBV7-9 to TRBJ1-5; D gene ambiguous. The V end was cut by 5 bases, the J end by 0 bases, with 8 bases between. CDR1 is SEHNR and CDR2 is FQNEAQ in the germline V gene (reference sequence). CDR3 size: 14 residues. The chain's CDR3 is CASSLTDSNQPQHF. The CDR3 coding sequence is TGTGCCAGCAGCCTGACGGATAGCAATCAGCCCCAGCATTTT.

This clonotype was seen at least ten times. J is TRBJ2-5 and V is TRBV9; TRBD2 aligns across 7 bases. V lost 0 bases to trimming and J lost 7 bases; unmatched junction nucleotides: 3. This CDR3 is built from 13 residues. Germline CDR1 reads SGDLS; CDR2 reads YYNGEE. The chain's CDR3 is CASSVGDYTTQYF. The CDR3 nucleotides are TGTGCCAGCAGCGTAGGGGACTACACGACCCAGTACTTC.

This clonotype is judged medium-sized. This rearrangement joins TRBV6-5 to TRBJ2-1; 7 nucleotides match TRBD1. CDR1 MNHEY and CDR2 SVGAGI come from the germline V gene. The CDR3 contains 15 residues. Unmatched junction bases numbered 4, after V lost 4 bases and J lost 1 base. The CDR3 DNA reads TGTGCCAGCAGTTCCGGGACAGATTCCTACAATGAGCAGTTCTTC. Its protein product is CASSSGTDSYNEQFF.

This clonotype was counted only a few times. V and J are TRBV28 and TRBJ1-2, with D uncertain. Trimming took off 6 bases at V and 3 bases at J, with 17 bases between the two ends. This CDR3 contains 15 residues. Germline assignment: CDR1 MDHEN and CDR2 SYDVKM. In DNA, the CDR3 is TGTGCCAGCAGGACCTTAGGACGTGCTTACTATGGCTACACCTTC. Its protein product is CASRTLGRAYYGYTF.

This clonotype was recorded at least ten times. The chain employs TRBV12-3 or TRBV12-4 and TRBJ2-1; a weak D match, TRBD2 (5 bases). The V end lost 6 bases, the J end lost 12 bases, and 12 bases lay between the germline ends. CDR3 length equals 11 residues. The CDR3 here is CASRNWRAQFF. The CDR3 nucleotides are TGTGCCAGCAGGAACTGGCGGGCGCAGTTCTTC.

This clonotype was counted many times. The chain joins TRBV4-2 to TRBJ2-1, with a tentative D call TRBD1 (6 bases). Germline CDR1 and CDR2: LGHNA and YNFKEQ. CDR3 length: 14 amino acids. CDR3 DNA sequence: TGTGCAACCAAGGGGGAGAGCTCCTACAATGAGCAGTTCTTC. It translates to CATKGESSYNEQFF.

At least ten counts were recorded for this clonotype. The J gene is TRBJ1-5, the V gene TRBV12-3 or TRBV12-4; D remains ambiguous. V was clipped by 5 bases and J by 5 bases, with 10 bases between them. This CDR3 is 13 amino acids long. For the CDR3, the DNA is TGTGCCAGCAGTATCACGACTTATCAGCCCCAGCATTTT. This translates into CASSITTYQPQHF.

Many counts were recorded for this clonotype. The chain recombines TRBV15 with TRBJ2-5, with D possibly matching TRBD2 (6 bases). Trimming left V 0 bases short and J 5 bases short, with 13 bases between. The germline V gene has CDR1 LNHNV and CDR2 YYDKDF (reference sequence). There are 15 residues in the CDR3. For the CDR3, the DNA is TGTGCCACCAGCAGAGACGGGGGTGATGGGGAGACCCAGTACTTC. Translated: CATSRDGGDGETQYF.

There are many counts of this clonotype. This chain uses TRBV7-9 with TRBJ1-1, with D maybe TRBD1 (5 bases). The CDR3 has 15 amino acids. CDR1 and CDR2 from the germline V gene are SEHNR and FQNEAQ (reference sequence). Trimming removed 4 bases at V and 3 bases at J, with 15 bases between. The CDR3 sequence is CASSSRGTLDTEAFF. CDR3 nucleotide sequence: TGTGCCAGCAGCTCTCGTGGGACGTTAGACACTGAAGCTTTCTTT.

This clonotype came up a few times. V and J are TRBV7-6 and TRBJ1-1, with a tentative D call TRBD1 (5 bases). CDR1 and CDR2 from the germline V gene are SGHVS and FNYEAQ. Trimming took off 5 bases at V and 1 base at J, with 14 bases between the two ends. This CDR3 region has 15 residues. The CDR3 region is CASSLPPTANTEAFF. CDR3 coding DNA: TGTGCCAGCAGCCTACCCCCGACAGCGAACACTGAAGCTTTCTTT.

V usage is TRBV5-1 and J usage is TRBJ2-3, with a tentative D call TRBD1 (5 bases). The CDR3 is 16 amino acids. V was pared by 4 bases and J by 0 bases, with 15 bases between. Per the germline V gene, CDR1 is SGHRS and CDR2 is YFSETQ. The CDR3 nucleotides read TGCGCCAGCAGCCGCGTAGTGGACAAGAGCACAGATACGCAGTATTTT. Its translation is CASSRVVDKSTDTQYF.

This clonotype occurred a few times. The chain couples TRBV11-2 to TRBJ2-7; maybe TRBD2 (6 bases). There are 16 residues in the CDR3. V lost 1 base to trimming and J lost 0 bases, with 13 bases between them. Germline V gene data show CDR1 as SGHAT and CDR2 as FQNNGV. The CDR3 region is CASSLGEDAYSYEQYF. CDR3 sequence (DNA): TGTGCCAGCAGCTTAGGGGAGGACGCATACTCCTACGAGCAGTACTTC.

In this sample, this clonotype turned up a few times. This chain uses TRBV6-5 with TRBJ2-3; D perhaps matches TRBD2 (5 bases). Trimming shortened V by 0 bases and J by 5 bases, and 12 bases separated the two germline ends. Germline-derived CDR1 and CDR2 are MNHEY and SVGAGI. The CDR3 runs to 15 residues. CDR3 in amino acids: CASSYSGSVGDTQYF. For the CDR3, the DNA is TGTGCCAGCAGTTACTCGGGGAGCGTCGGAGATACGCAGTATTTT.

This clonotype was seen repeatedly, ten times or more. The chain carries TRBV3-1 and TRBJ2-3, with TRBD2 as a possible D gene (6 bases). This CDR3 comprises 17 residues. CDR1 and CDR2 (germline): LGHDT, YNNKEL (reference sequence). Trimming removed 0 bases at V and 2 bases at J, with 15 bases between. CDR3 sequence reads: CASSQDGTSRVTDTQYF. In DNA form, the CDR3 reads TGTGCCAGCAGCCAAGATGGAACTAGCAGGGTCACAGATACGCAGTATTTT.

This clonotype was observed at least ten times. The rearrangement joins TRBV7-2 to TRBJ2-1, with D perhaps matching TRBD2 (6 bases). The germline CDR1 and CDR2 sequences are SGHTA and FQGNSA. V was shortened by 4 bases and J by 2 bases, with 15 bases between the two germline ends. This CDR3 has 16 residues. The CDR3: CASSSGSGSPYNEQFF. The CDR3 DNA is TGTGCCAGCAGCTCCGGCTCCGGGAGTCCCTACAATGAGCAGTTCTTC.

This clonotype was counted at least ten times. This chain joins TRBV24-1 and TRBJ2-1, with 7 bases matching TRBD2. The CDR3 runs to 16 residues. V shed 0 bases and J 7 bases; nucleotides not matched to a gene: 8. The germline V gene has CDR1 KGHDR and CDR2 SFDVKD. The CDR3 DNA sequence: TGTGCCACCAGTGATTTGCTGGCCGGGGGGATTAATGAGCAGTTCTTC. This gives the protein CATSDLLAGGINEQFF.

This clonotype was counted many times. The chain has TRBV7-2 and TRBJ1-6; weak D call: TRBD1 (6 bases). In germline, CDR1 is SGHTA, CDR2 FQGNSA. Trimming cost V 1 base and J 7 bases, with 11 bases left between them. The CDR3 has 15 residues. CDR3 in amino acids: CASSLVGGANSPLHF. The CDR3 DNA reads as TGTGCCAGCAGCTTAGTTGGGGGGGCAAATTCACCCCTCCACTTT.

The sample holds many counts of this clonotype. V is TRBV10-3 and J is TRBJ2-5; 10 bases are shared with TRBD2. This CDR3 is 14 amino acids long. Trimming removed 3 bases from V and 4 bases from J; junction bases left unmatched: 2. Germline V gene data show CDR1 as ENHRY and CDR2 as SYGVKD. The CDR3 loop reads CAISDASGGETQYF. The DNA for the CDR3 is TGTGCCATCAGTGATGCTAGCGGGGGAGAGACCCAGTACTTC.

This sequence joins TRBV5-4 and TRBJ2-3; D perhaps matches TRBD2 (5 bases). Germline V gene data show CDR1 as SGHNT and CDR2 as YYREEE (reference sequence). This CDR3 is built from 15 residues. V lost 0 bases, J lost 2 bases, and 10 bases lay in between. The CDR3 here is CASSLDPGSTDTQYF. DNA of the CDR3: TGTGCCAGCAGCTTGGATCCGGGGTCCACAGATACGCAGTATTTT.

The sample holds many counts of this clonotype. V gene TRBV24-1 combines with J gene TRBJ1-6, with a tentative D call TRBD1 (5 bases). The CDR3 is 22 residues long. From germline, CDR1 is KGHDR and CDR2 SFDVKD. V shed 0 bases and J shed 10 bases, with 33 bases lying between them. The CDR3 bases are TGTGCCACCAGTGATTTGTTTGATCGTCGGGTCGTGGGAGTACAGGTTCAATCACCCCTCCACTTT. Its protein product is CATSDLFDRRVVGVQVQSPLHF.

This clonotype was counted at least ten times. CDR3 loop: CASRGTGTASYEQYF. DNA for the CDR3: TGTGCCAGCAGGGGAACCGGGACTGCATCCTACGAGCAGTACTTC. The chain links TRBV7-8 to TRBJ2-7; possibly TRBD2 for D (6 bases). The CDR3 is 15 amino acids. Between the trimmed V and J ends, which lost 6 bases and 1 base, there was a span of 16 bases. CDR1 is SGHVS, CDR2 FQNEAQ, per germline.

The sample holds a few counts of this clonotype. This chain links TRBV4-3 with TRBJ2-6, with a possible D match to TRBD2 (5 bases). The CDR3 consists of 19 residues. Deletions cut 0 bases from V and 2 bases from J, with 17 bases between. Germline values: CDR1 LGHNA, CDR2 YSLEER. The CDR3 DNA follows: TGCGCCAGCAGCCAAGAGGTCGAATGGCGAGGGACTGGGGCCAACGTCCTGACTTTC. Protein sequence: CASSQEVEWRGTGANVLTF.